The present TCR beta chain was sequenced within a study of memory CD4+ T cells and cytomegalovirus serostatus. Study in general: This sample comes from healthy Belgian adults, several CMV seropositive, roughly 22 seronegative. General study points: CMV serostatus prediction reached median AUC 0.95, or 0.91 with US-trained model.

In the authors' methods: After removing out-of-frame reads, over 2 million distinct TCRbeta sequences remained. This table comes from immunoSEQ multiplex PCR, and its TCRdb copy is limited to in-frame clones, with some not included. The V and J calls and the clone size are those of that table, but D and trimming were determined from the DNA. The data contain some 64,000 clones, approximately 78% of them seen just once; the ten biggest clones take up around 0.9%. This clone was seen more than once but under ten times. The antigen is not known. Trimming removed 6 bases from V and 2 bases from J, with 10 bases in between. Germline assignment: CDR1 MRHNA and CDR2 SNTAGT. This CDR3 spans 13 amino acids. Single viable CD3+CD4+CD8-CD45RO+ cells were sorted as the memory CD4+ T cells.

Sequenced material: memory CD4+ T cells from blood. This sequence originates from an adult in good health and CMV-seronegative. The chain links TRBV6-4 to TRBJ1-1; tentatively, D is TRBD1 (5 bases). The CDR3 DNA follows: TGTGCCAGCAGGATTACAGGAAACACTGAAGCTTTCTTT. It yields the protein CASRITGNTEAFF.